The present T cell receptor beta chain was sequenced within a study of cytomegalovirus exposure and HLA in healthy donors (TCRdb year 2017). General notes on the study: In an earlier analysis of under 750 of the donors, 250 to 300 Gb of sequence data and about 110 million unique TCR beta sequences from 180 million or so T cells were reported. Roughly 300 gigabases of sequencing data and approximately 80 million unique TCR sequences were included in an early release covering roughly 600 HLA-typed donors. Of the 300 to 500 genotyped donors, roughly 80% were placed in the genetic ancestry cluster associated with self-reported Caucasian donors. The aim of the study was to test whether cataloging public T cell receptors could identify signatures of past pathogen exposure. The T cell repertoires of around 730 subjects were profiled by immunosequencing and related to cytomegalovirus serostatus. Besides the first cohort of roughly 660 subjects, a separate validation cohort made up of 90 to 150 different subjects was used. To predict cytomegalovirus infection status, the study combined high-throughput TCR immunosequencing, statistical association of individual TCRs with disease status, and machine learning. A later analysis re-analyzed previously published TCR beta repertoires from approximately 700 donors and added high-resolution HLA genotyping to study TCR occurrence patterns. Rather than drawing on any new phenotypic data, the later analysis identified candidate immune exposures from TCR beta sequences and the way those sequences occurred across donors. In an earlier analysis of several hundred of the donors, high-throughput TCR beta sequencing was used to judge whether each TCR beta V gene segment behaved as functional or pseudogenic. Alongside the repertoire data, information on donor age, sex, ethnicity and CMV serostatus was compiled. Genome-wide SNP genotypes for about 55% of the 666 donors were used in a later genetic analysis, which treated that subset as a discovery cohort. All discovery cohort repertoires had been generated on a single sequencing platform. HLA typing included class I and class II loci at four-digit resolution. The number of donors typed differed by locus, with about 629-640 for A, B, C, DRB1 and DQB1, 522 for DQA1, nearly 610 for DPA1, and around 450 for DPB1. Four or five DR-DQ haplotypes were handled as single units for association and clustering, since linkage in the cohort was strong. On average, 235,054 unique TCR beta nucleotide sequences were sequenced per donor among 398 genotyped donors of the cohort, with roughly 18% of those sequences being non-productive.

The paper's findings and limits, for the study overall: Most TCR sequences were observed very rarely across donors, whereas some public TCRs were present in many individuals. In a later analysis, TCR association rates were found to vary across HLA loci, with the most associated TCRs seen for DRB1 alleles and the fewest for HLA-C alleles. Most CMV-associated TCR beta chains appeared to be HLA-restricted in a later analysis, and the HLA associations seemed to be driven largely by CMV exposure. The only immune exposure information available for the cohort was CMV serostatus. According to a later genetic analysis, donors in an Asian-associated ancestry cluster had fewer N-insertions in productive TCRs than the approximately 650-donor mean. Roughly uniform sequencing depth across donors was assumed in presence/absence analyses, although this assumption may not hold. The classifier was reported to diagnose cytomegalovirus status with high specificity and sensitivity in both the original and validation cohorts. In an earlier analysis of about 600 of the donors, most TCR beta V segments appeared in productive rearrangements about 90% or about 30% of the time, broadly matching IMGT annotations. Strong co-occurrence of HLA alleles, especially DR and DQ, made assigning TCR associations to individual alleles difficult. A later analysis found that HLA-associated TCR beta chains were more clonally expanded and had lower generation probabilities than equally common non-associated chains. In a later analysis, several top co-occurrence clusters were reported to appear linked to parvovirus B19, influenza, CMV and Epstein-Barr virus. A further reported finding was that TCR beta sequences accurately predicted the HLA-A and HLA-B alleles for most subjects in the first cohort. Linkage disequilibrium might explain the correlated functional status among segregating V segments, but an unknown experimental factor could not be ruled out. HLA typing was unavailable for some donors at each locus, so association tests used only the typed subset. This cohort had only TCR beta chains sequenced, and the lack of alpha or paired-chain data limited which features could be detected. In vitro tests confirmed that a few of the cytomegalovirus-associated TCR beta chains recognize cytomegalovirus antigens. A later genetic analysis associated a missense DCLRE1C variant with V-gene and J-gene trimming of TCR beta chains, and an independent cohort replicated the association. The sequencing pipeline was judged likely to have produced a cluster of highly shared sequence variants as a technical artifact. The authors suggested that the approach could potentially be extended to other disease states and immunological phenotypes. The study listed 164 TCR beta chains as associated with cytomegalovirus. The earlier analysis of almost 600 of the donors excluded around 17 rarely observed V segments, including chromosome 9 orphons, because counts were too low. At a false discovery rate of 0.05, a later analysis linked around 17,000 TCR beta sequences to specific HLA alleles.

The cohort was made up of around 720 healthy bone marrow donors. All cohort members were sampled while nominally healthy, although unrecorded immune exposures were likely present. The donor was CMV seropositive and belonged to the group of 250 to 350 seropositive cohort members. Each donor provided a peripheral blood sample, and peripheral blood mononuclear cells were used for TCR beta sequencing. Genomic DNA extraction from the blood cell samples was performed with the Qiagen DNeasy Blood Extraction Kit. A note on this clone: It has no known antigen specificity. Base qualities are not at hand, and no much larger clone is one base apart.

Libraries were built with the immunoSEQ multiplex PCR assay. For the multiplex PCR, a mixture combining 60 forward primers for TCR Vbeta segments and 13 reverse primers for TCR Jbeta segments was used. The CDR3 region of rearranged TCR beta genes was amplified from genomic DNA with a multiplex PCR assay. Amplified TCR beta libraries were sequenced as 87-base-pair reads on the Illumina HiSeq System. The original methods were these. A later analysis tallied roughly 78 million unique TCR beta chains across the 666 repertoires, and approximately 11 million of those chains were shared by two or more donors. Raw reads were error-corrected and collapsed into unique sequences with a nearest-neighbor algorithm that merged closely related sequences to remove PCR and sequencing errors. Alignment of CDR3 sequences to IMGT reference sequences was used to assign V, D and J gene segments. For a sequence to be retained, a match of at least six nucleotides was required to both a V gene segment and a J gene segment. A rearrangement counted as productive if the CDR3 had no stop codons and remained in frame with V and J, and every other rearrangement counted as non-productive. Following IMGT convention, CDR3 was defined as the stretch from the second conserved V-encoded cysteine to the conserved J-encoded phenylalanine. The earlier analysis of 587 of the donors excluded any sequence lacking an unambiguous match to a single V gene segment. In an earlier analysis of around 600 of the donors, V segments were called functional above 56.7% productive rearrangements and were called segregating when the between-donor standard deviation exceeded 5%. A statistical classification framework was built to diagnose cytomegalovirus status from the catalog of TCR beta chain sequences. In a later analysis, TCR nucleotide sequences were compared against IMGT/GENE-DB human TR gene sequences so that V and J genes could be assigned. In a later analysis, CDR3 sequences and most-parsimonious VDJ recombination scenarios were assigned using the TCRdist pipeline. In a later analysis, every TCR beta chain was defined by the combination of its CDR3 amino acid sequence and its V-gene family, and reads without a unique V-gene family were dropped. A later analysis removed over 500 highly shared, low-generation-probability nucleotide sequences to deal with suspected cross-contamination and a sequencing artifact. A later analysis calculated a clonal expansion index for each public chain from normalized within-repertoire ranks of inferred template counts. A later analysis computed generation probabilities with a VDJ recombination model fitted to out-of-frame rearrangements, and checked the results against IGoR. Hypergeometric tests were used in a later analysis to score TCR-TCR, TCR-HLA and TCR-CMV co-occurrence, with a repertoire-size bias correction applied to the TCR pairs. To estimate false discovery rates, a later analysis permuted the HLA or CMV assignments 20 times. In a later analysis, co-occurring TCRs were grouped with DBSCAN, and TCRdist sequence similarity was added when clustering was performed within HLA-allele-positive subsets. Co-occurrence clustering excluded repertoires with fewer than 30,000 or more than 120,000 public chains, plus five with anomalous nucleotide sharing. This is the immuneACCESS table as TCRdb keeps it, with only in-frame sequences that have V and J called. A part of the clones is gone; compared with another copy, unresolved V genes explain less than half, and the rest is unexplained. V and J calls and clone size come straight from that table; D and trimming were deduced from the DNA. The sample records some 180,000 clones, more than 60% of which are singletons. Around 3.5% of the sample is held by the ten biggest clonotypes.

Sequenced input: PBMCs. The sequence was obtained from a woman between 55 and 75 years old in good health and CMV-seropositive.

The CDR3 is CASRILEADTQYF. The DNA sequence is as follows: TGTGCCAGCAGAATCCTAGAGGCAGATACGCAGTATTTT. The rearrangement joined TRBV6-5 to TRBJ2-3, with an unclear D gene assignment. The CDR3 sequence holds 13 residues, the cysteine and phenylalanine included. Only CDR3 DNA is held: 39 bases, read in frame from base 1. In the germline V gene, CDR1 corresponds to MNHEY and CDR2 to SVGAGI. V loses 6 bases, J loses 4 bases, and the germline ends lie 11 bases apart.